Below, 14 T cell receptor beta chains from the same sample are listed, as sequenced in a study of PD-1 blockade in mismatch repair-deficient tumors. Using immunoSEQ multiplex PCR, the repertoire was profiled, and TCRdb retains in-frame clones only, with some absent. The sample gives 76,000 or so clones, roughly 80% of which show up once; less than 6.5% is in the top ten. The sequencing here drew on peripheral blood, taken 44 weeks after starting pembrolizumab. The receptors shown here come from an adult with mismatch repair-deficient cancer.

V gene TRBV29-1 combines with J gene TRBJ1-5; 11 nucleotides align to TRBD1. V lost 6 bases, J lost 5 bases, and 9 bases stayed unmatched. In germline, CDR1 is SQVTM, CDR2 ANQGSEA. This CDR3 region has 15 residues. In DNA form, the CDR3 reads TGCAGCGTAAAGGACAGGGGGCTAGGGGATCAGCCCCAGCATTTT. This gives the protein CSVKDRGLGDQPQHF. Variable domain in full (rest from reference TRBV29-1 and TRBJ1-5): SAVISQKPSRDICQRGTSLTIQCQVDSQVTMMFWYRQQPGQSLTLIATANQGSEATYESGFVIDKFPISRPNLTFSTLTVSNMSPEDSSIYLCSVKDRGLGDQPQHFGDGTRLSIL.

CDR3 in amino acids: CSAIDRPNTEAFF. CDR3 coding DNA: TGCAGCGCCATTGACAGGCCGAACACTGAAGCTTTCTTT. The chain employs TRBV29-1 and TRBJ1-1; tentative D call: TRBD1 (6 bases). The germline V and J ends were trimmed by 7 bases and 1 base, with 13 bases remaining between them. CDR1 is SQVTM and CDR2 is ANQGSEA in the germline V gene. The CDR3 loop spans 13 amino acids.

This chain links TRBV19 with TRBJ1-4; no clear D. The V and J ends lost 6 bases and 0 bases respectively, with 11 bases between them. Germline CDR1 and CDR2: LNHDA and SQIVND (reference sequence). The CDR3 contains 15 residues. The CDR3 DNA sequence: TGTGCCAGTAGGACACAGCCCTCAACTAATGAAAAACTGTTTTTT. This gives the protein CASRTQPSTNEKLFF.

The chain employs TRBV2 and TRBJ2-1, with 8 bases fitting TRBD2. V dropped 5 bases and J dropped 0; count of bases not matched to a gene: 15. This CDR3 has 19 residues. Germline-derived CDR1 and CDR2 are SNHLY and FYNNEI. CDR3: CASSPFSGNVKSSYNEQFF. Here the CDR3 DNA reads TGTGCCAGCAGTCCATTTAGCGGGAACGTGAAGAGCTCCTACAATGAGCAGTTCTTC.

The chain recombines TRBV7-9 with TRBJ2-7; D is uncertain. V was shortened by 5 bases and J by 4 bases, with 12 bases between the two germline ends. The CDR3 length is 13 residues. Looked up from germline, CDR1 is SEHNR and CDR2 is FQNEAQ (reference sequence). The CDR3 sequence is CASSPGPFYEQYF. For the CDR3, the DNA is TGTGCCAGCAGCCCGGGTCCTTTTTACGAGCAGTACTTC. Complete variable domain (other parts from reference TRBV7-9 and TRBJ2-7): DTGVSQNPRHKITKRGQNVTFRCDPISEHNRLYWYRQTLGQGPEFLTYFQNEAQLEKSRLLSDRFSAERPKGSFSTLEIQRTEQGDSAMYLCASSPGPFYEQYFGPGTRLTVT.

This sequence joins TRBV6-5 and TRBJ2-1; 9 positions match TRBD2. After removal of 7 bases from V and 4 bases from J, the junction contained 8 bases not matched to a gene. Germline lookup yields CDR1 MNHEY and CDR2 SVGAGI. CDR3 length: 15 amino acids. DNA for the CDR3: TGTGCCAGCACTCATGTGACTAGCGGTTACAATGAGCAGTTCTTC. Encoded protein: CASTHVTSGYNEQFF.

The chain is built from TRBV9 and TRBJ2-1; 7 nucleotides match TRBD2. The ends lost 0 bases at V and 7 bases at J; junction bases unmatched: 4. Germline V gene data show CDR1 as SGDLS and CDR2 as YYNGEE. The CDR3 loop spans 14 amino acids. The chain's CDR3 is CASSVALAINEQFF. CDR3 sequence (DNA): TGTGCCAGCAGCGTAGCACTAGCGATTAATGAGCAGTTCTTC.

This clone was observed once. The genes are TRBV30 and TRBJ2-7, with 11 bases fitting TRBD2. The CDR3 covers 14 residues. V shed 2 bases, J shed 4 bases, and the junction held 4 bases outside the gene matches. Looked up from germline, CDR1 is GTSNPN and CDR2 is SVGIG (reference sequence). In nucleotides, the CDR3 is TGTGCCTGGAGTTCGACTAGCGGGGCGTACGAGCAGTACTTC. Its translation: CAWSSTSGAYEQYF. Together with reference TRBV30 and TRBJ2-7, the CDR3 gives the full variable domain: SQTIHQWPATLVQPVGSPLSLECTVEGTSNPNLYWYRQAAGRGLQLLFYSVGIGQISSEVPQNLSASRPQDRQFILSSKKLLLSDSGFYLCAWSSTSGAYEQYFGPGTRLTVT.

This chain uses TRBV15 with TRBJ2-3; TRBD2 aligns across 7 bases. Germline CDR1 and CDR2: LNHNV and YYDKDF (reference sequence). The J segment lost 2 bases and the V segment lost 0 bases, leaving 5 bases of the junction unmatched. This CDR3 comprises 16 residues. The CDR3 DNA is TGTGCCACCAGCAGAGAGGCTAGCGGTAACACAGATACGCAGTATTTT. This translates into CATSREASGNTDTQYF.

V gene TRBV9 combines with J gene TRBJ1-3, with unresolved D. V lost 0 bases and J 7 bases, leaving 17 bases between the germline ends. The CDR3 extends over 16 amino acids. The germline gives CDR1 SGDLS, CDR2 YYNGEE. CDR3 bases: TGTGCCAGCAGCGTAGCTATGACAACGGCCGGTAACACCATATATTTT. Its translation: CASSVAMTTAGNTIYF.

This chain links TRBV18 with TRBJ1-2, with no clear D. V shed 5 bases and J shed 1 base, with 23 bases lying between them. The CDR3 contains 18 residues. Germline V gene lookup returns CDR1 KGHSH and CDR2 LQKENI. DNA for the CDR3: TGTGCCAGCTCAACATCCGTAGAGGTCACTGACTATAACTATGGCTACACCTTC. Translation gives CASSTSVEVTDYNYGYTF.

V usage is TRBV6-6 and J usage is TRBJ1-2; D is ambiguous. CDR1 and CDR2 (germline): MNHNY, SVGAGI (reference sequence). Trimming left V 4 bases short and J 6 bases short, with 15 bases between. The CDR3 covers 14 residues. In nucleotides, the CDR3 is TGTGCCAGCAGTTTTGGCGGTAATTTAGATGGCTACACCTTC. It specifies CASSFGGNLDGYTF.

J is TRBJ2-2 and V is TRBV10-3; 8 bases agree with TRBD2. The CDR3 spans 17 residues. Germline V gene lookup returns CDR1 ENHRY and CDR2 SYGVKD. Germline trimming cut 3 bases from V and 0 bases from J; bases unmatched to any gene: 6. CDR3 coding DNA: TGTGCCATCAGTGATGGGGTAGCGGGACCGAACACCGGGGAGCTGTTTTTT. Amino acids: CAISDGVAGPNTGELFF.

The CDR3 protein is CASSLIGSSHNEQFF. In nucleotides, the CDR3 is TGTGCCAGCAGCTTAATAGGGAGCAGCCACAATGAGCAGTTCTTC. The chain combines TRBV7-9 with TRBJ2-1; a possible D gene is TRBD2 (5 bases). V lost 2 bases and J 5 bases, leaving 13 bases between the germline ends. Germline lookup yields CDR1 SEHNR and CDR2 FQNEAQ (reference sequence). The CDR3 has 15 amino acids.